The 22 T cell receptor beta chains given below trace back to one sample, sequenced in a study of T cell clusters in autoimmune cytopenias. Some 38,000 genome equivalents of blood DNA were amplified for TRB. One tube held mixed TRB-A and TRB-B primer pools for touch-down PCR. TCRdb reprocessed the multiplex PCR reads, with one entry per CDR3 protein and no DNA. Its table records roughly 1,400 distinct CDR3 sequences. Sequencing used peripheral blood. These receptors came from a human donor with an autoimmune cytopenia or autoimmune hepatitis (not recorded which).

The CDR3 here is CSAKQSGLNTEAFF. This rearrangement joins TRBV20-1 to TRBJ1-1. Germline V CDR1 and CDR2: DFQATT, SNEGSKA (reference sequence). The CDR3 runs to 14 residues.

In terms of frequency, this clonotype is medium-sized. This rearrangement joins TRBV6-6 to TRBJ1-4; checking the TCRdb D call of TRBD1 is not possible without DNA. This CDR3 is built from 11 residues. Germline CDR1 MNHNY, CDR2 SVGAGI (reference sequence). CDR3 amino acids: CASSPDGGLFF.

The V and J genes are TRBV7-2 and TRBJ2-1; TCRdb proposes TRBD1, but this gene call is untestable without DNA. The CDR3 length is 14 residues. CDR1 SGHTA and CDR2 FQGNSA come from the germline V gene. The CDR3 region is CASSLVAGGQGGFF.

This clonotype is identified as medium-sized (0.01 to 0.1%) from frequency. The CDR3 sequence: CASSLRGGGNNEQFF. The chain uses TRBV7-9 and TRBJ2-1; TCRdb gives TRBD1 as the D gene, but with no DNA this cannot be confirmed. The CDR3 totals 15 residues. The germline CDR1 and CDR2 sequences are SEHNR and FQNEAQ (reference sequence).

V is TRBV6-6 and J is TRBJ2-4; there is no DNA to check the TCRdb D call of TRBD1. Germline V gene lookup returns CDR1 MNHNY and CDR2 SVGAGI (reference sequence). This CDR3 contains 19 residues. CDR3 sequence reads: CASSEALPGQGAGGNIQYF.

The chain combines TRBV7-9 with TRBJ2-5. Germline values: CDR1 SEHNR, CDR2 FQNEAQ (reference sequence). The CDR3 loop spans 14 amino acids. CDR3: CASSLARTQETQYF. Combining the CDR3 with reference TRBV7-9 and TRBJ2-5 gives the whole variable domain DTGVSQNPRHKITKRGQNVTFRCDPISEHNRLYWYRQTLGQGPEFLTYFQNEAQLEKSRLLSDRFSAERPKGSFSTLEIQRTEQGDSAMYLCASSLARTQETQYFGPGTRLLVL.

This clonotype registers medium-sized (0.01 to 0.1%) by frequency. The rearrangement uses TRBV6-1 and TRBJ1-2; TCRdb indicates TRBD1, and absent DNA this call remains unverified. CDR1 and CDR2 (germline): MNHNS, SASEGT. The CDR3 runs 15 residues. CDR3 sequence: CASSGNRVGDYGYTF.

Judged by frequency, this clonotype is large. The chain combines TRBV29-1 with TRBJ2-5; with no DNA, the TCRdb D assignment of TRBD2 cannot be verified. There are 11 residues in the CDR3. The germline V gene has CDR1 SQVTM and CDR2 ANQGSEA. The CDR3 protein is CSVVGGETQYF.

This clonotype is medium-sized by frequency. The CDR3 is CASIGTGELFF. The chain uses TRBV19 and TRBJ2-2. This CDR3 is 11 amino acids long. CDR1 is LNHDA and CDR2 is SQIVND in the germline V gene (reference sequence).

This clonotype is deemed medium-sized (0.01 to 0.1%) by its frequency. V usage is TRBV4-2 and J usage is TRBJ2-1. The germline V gene encodes CDR1 LGHNA and CDR2 YNFKEQ. This CDR3 spans 15 amino acids. The CDR3 loop reads CASSQGIPGSNEQFF.

This chain connects TRBV4-1 to TRBJ2-1; lacking DNA, the TRBD2 call made by TCRdb goes unchecked. The CDR3 spans 16 residues. Germline V lookup: CDR1 MGHRA, CDR2 YSYEKL. The CDR3 region is CASSQDRLAGGNEQFF.

V is TRBV20-1 and J is TRBJ2-3; the D call from TCRdb, TRBD1, cannot be confirmed without DNA. The CDR3 spans 20 residues. From germline, CDR1 is DFQATT and CDR2 SNEGSKA (reference sequence). CDR3 in amino acids: CSARSDGGTWGDQSTDTQYF.

Measured by frequency, this clonotype is medium-sized (0.01 to 0.1%). V is TRBV6-1 and J is TRBJ1-2; TCRdb designates TRBD1, a call that cannot be tested without DNA. In germline, CDR1 is MNHNS, CDR2 SASEGT. The length of the CDR3 is 12 residues. CDR3 sequence: CASMGFGGGYTF.

This chain uses TRBV11-2 with TRBJ1-1; as DNA is missing, the TRBD1 call by TCRdb cannot be tested. Germline loops: CDR1 SGHAT, CDR2 FQNNGV. The CDR3 is 13 amino acids. CDR3 loop: CASSFPGSTEAFF.

The V gene is TRBV20-1, the J gene TRBJ1-1. Germline CDR1 and CDR2: DFQATT and SNEGSKA (reference sequence). The CDR3 consists of 15 residues. CDR3 sequence reads: CSALNFNRSNTEAFF.

This clonotype ranks as medium-sized in terms of frequency. The chain combines TRBV6-5 with TRBJ1-1; there is no DNA to check the TCRdb D call of TRBD1. Germline V gives CDR1 MNHEY, CDR2 SVGAGI. The CDR3 consists of 18 residues. The CDR3 reads CASSYSQTGPTENTEAFF.

This clonotype counts as medium-sized by frequency. The chain is built from TRBV7-6 and TRBJ2-7. Germline CDR1 SGHVS, CDR2 FNYEAQ. This CDR3 is 14 amino acids long. CDR3 in amino acids: CASSLGGRSYEQYF. The full variable domain, its missing parts supplied by reference TRBV7-6 and TRBJ2-7, is GAGVSQSPRYKVTKRGQDVALRCDPISGHVSLYWYRQALGQGPEFLTYFNYEAQQDKSGLPNDRFSAERPEGSISTLTIQRTEQRDSAMYRCASSLGGRSYEQYFGPGTRLTVT.

This clonotype is classed as medium-sized by frequency. The rearrangement joins TRBV2 to TRBJ2-1; TCRdb's D gene call, TRBD2, goes unchecked for lack of DNA. Germline-derived CDR1 and CDR2 are SNHLY and FYNNEI. The CDR3 runs to 14 residues. CDR3 loop: CASSEGLARNEQFF.

This clonotype is labeled medium-sized based on frequency. The rearrangement joins TRBV14 to TRBJ1-2. This CDR3 comprises 15 residues. Germline V gives CDR1 SGHDN, CDR2 FVKESK. The CDR3 reads CASSQDSSARAGYTF.

V gene TRBV7-9 combines with J gene TRBJ1-2; the TRBD1 assignment by TCRdb is unverifiable without DNA. Germline CDR1 is SEHNR and CDR2 is FQNEAQ (reference sequence). This CDR3 contains 16 residues. The CDR3 spells CASSYGQITSNYGYTF.

In terms of frequency, this clonotype is medium-sized (0.01 to 0.1%). The genes are TRBV18 and TRBJ1-5; the D call from TCRdb, TRBD1, cannot be confirmed without DNA. The CDR3 length is 15 residues. Germline values: CDR1 KGHSH, CDR2 LQKENI. The CDR3 sequence is CASSPDRGGNQPQHF.

This clonotype registers medium-sized (0.01 to 0.1%) by frequency. This chain uses TRBV7-6 with TRBJ1-4; no DNA is available, so the TRBD1 call from TCRdb remains unchecked. The V gene's germline CDR1 is SGHVS and CDR2 FNYEAQ. This CDR3 is 13 amino acids long. CDR3 protein: CASSFSTGGKLFF.